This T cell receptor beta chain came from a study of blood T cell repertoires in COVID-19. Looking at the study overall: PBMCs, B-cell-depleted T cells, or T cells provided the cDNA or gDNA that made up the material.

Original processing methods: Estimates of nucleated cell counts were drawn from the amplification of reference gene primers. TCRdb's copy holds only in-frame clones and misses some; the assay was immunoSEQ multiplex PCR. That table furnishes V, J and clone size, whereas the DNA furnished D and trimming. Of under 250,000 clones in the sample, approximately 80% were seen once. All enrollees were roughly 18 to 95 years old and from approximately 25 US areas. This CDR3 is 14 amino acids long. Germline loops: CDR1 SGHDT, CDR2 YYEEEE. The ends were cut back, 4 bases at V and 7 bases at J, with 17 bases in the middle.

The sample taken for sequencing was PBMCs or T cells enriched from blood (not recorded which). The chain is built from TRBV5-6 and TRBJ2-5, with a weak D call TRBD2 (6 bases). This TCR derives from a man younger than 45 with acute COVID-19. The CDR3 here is CASSGRDSQRTQYF. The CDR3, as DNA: TGTGCCAGCAGCGGCCGGGACTCGCAAAGGACCCAGTACTTC.